This T cell receptor (beta chain) was identified in a study of regulatory T cells in long-lasting Graves disease. Regarding time point: newly diagnosed GD, antithyroid drugs for less than 3 months. PBMCs were the source of the RNA used for TCR sequencing. Study-level results: Persistent cases of Graves' showed reduced TCR diversity relative to newly diagnosed patients. Persistent disease exhibited a predilection for TRBV28, TRBJ1-2 and TRBJ2-5.

This clonotype appeared a few times. Its matching antigen is unknown. iRepertoire HTBI primers and Arm-PCR of CDR3 regions built TCR beta libraries. TCRdb re-derived calls from the multiplex PCR reads in MiXCR, one entry per CDR3 protein. The sample lists hundreds of thousands of distinct CDR3 sequences; 15% were seen once. CDR3 length equals 13 residues. Germline V CDR1 and CDR2: KGHSH, LQKENI. Trimming removed 6 bases from V and 10 bases from J, with 15 bases in between. These same records also appear under a second study, on T cells in Graves' hyperthyroidism and ophthalmopathy. From that report: Researchers ran a first-round RT-PCR on the TCR CDR3 using the HTBI primer set.

The sequence derives from a woman in her 40s with Graves disease. The chain joins TRBV18 to TRBJ2-2; no firm D call. Here the sequenced sample was peripheral blood mononuclear cells (PBMCs), taken at new diagnosis, from a patient treated with antithyroid drugs. The CDR3 sequence is CASSRSDVQELFF. CDR3 DNA: TGTGCCAGCTCCCGTTCGGACGTCCAGGAGCTGTTTTTT. Variable domain in full (rest from reference TRBV18 and TRBJ2-2): NAGVMQNPRHLVRRRGQEARLRCSPMKGHSHVYWYRQLPEEGLKFMVYLQKENIIDESGMPKERFSAEFPKEGPSILRIQQVVRGDSAAYFCASSRSDVQELFFGEGSRLTVL.